These 19 T cell receptor beta chains share one sample of origin, sequenced in a study of T cells in women clearing cervical HPV infection. Repertoires were generated with immunoSEQ multiplex PCR, while TCRdb's copy carries only in-frame clones and drops some. This sample's table has around 30,000 clones. The sequenced sample was blood buffy coat. All receptors come from a woman aged 18-70 years with a cervical HPV16 infection that either progressed to CIN3+ or cleared (not recorded which).

Worth noting for this clone: The read terminates 3 residues before the CDR3 end, so the remaining end is supplied by the germline J gene. V usage is TRBV12-3 or TRBV12-4 and J usage is TRBJ2-2, with a tentative D call TRBD1 (6 bases). The CDR3 length is 14 residues. V dropped 3 bases and J dropped 6 bases, with 11 bases sitting between them. CDR3 sequence: CASSFAGVPGELFF. The covered CDR3 bases are TGTGCCAGCAGTTTCGCAGGGGTACCCGGGGAG.

With respect to this clone: The read finishes 3 residues shy of the CDR3 end, and the germline J gene is used to complete it. V usage is TRBV5-1 and J usage is TRBJ2-5; TRBD2 agrees at 15 bases. J gave up 4 bases and V 6 bases, and 7 bases lay outside the gene matches. The germline V gene has CDR1 SGHRS and CDR2 YFSETQ. CDR3 length: 16 residues. CDR3 residues: CASTTGLAGGVETQYF. CDR3 DNA (partial): TGCGCCAGCACCACCGGACTAGCGGGAGGGGTAGAGACC.

On this clone itself: The CDR3 goes on 3 residues after the read ends, and that part is filled in from the germline J gene. V gene TRBV19 combines with J gene TRBJ2-3; D possibly corresponds to TRBD2 (6 bases). The germline V and J ends were trimmed by 5 bases and 8 bases, with 11 bases remaining between them. Germline V gene lookup returns CDR1 LNHDA and CDR2 SQIVND (reference sequence). The CDR3 consists of 12 residues. The CDR3 reads CASSPSVGTQYF. The sequenced part of the CDR3 DNA is TGTGCCAGTAGTCCTAGCGTGGGTACG.

In the case of this clone: Read sequence stops 3 residues before the CDR3 end, and the germline J gene provides the missing end. The chain combines TRBV7-6 with TRBJ2-7, with D possibly being TRBD2 (6 bases). The germline V gene has CDR1 SGHVS and CDR2 FNYEAQ. The CDR3 sequence is 16 residues long. V lost 4 bases and J lost 2, with 18 bases in between. The CDR3 DNA, read in part, is TGTGCCAGCAGCTCTCGCCGGGACTCAAATACCTACGAG. Encoded protein: CASSSRRDSNTYE. The complete CDR3 protein is CASSSRRDSNTYEQYF.

With respect to this clone: The CDR3 goes on 3 residues after the read ends, and that part is filled in from the germline J gene. The rearrangement joins TRBV30 to TRBJ2-3, with TRBD2 matching 7 bases. The CDR3 extends over 15 amino acids. V gave up 5 bases and J gave up 3 bases; unmatched junction bases: 11. Germline V lookup: CDR1 GTSNPN, CDR2 SVGIG (reference sequence). The part of the CDR3 DNA that was read is TGTGCCTGGGCTCTTGGTGCGGGAGAGACAGATACG. Translation gives CAWALGAGETDT. The full-length CDR3 reads as CAWALGAGETDTQYF.

Turning to this clone: Coverage ceases 3 residues before the CDR3 finishes, and the germline J gene fills in the end. The chain couples TRBV2 to TRBJ1-2; no reliable D call. The CDR3 has 12 residues. From germline, CDR1 is SNHLY and CDR2 FYNNEI. CDR3 DNA, as far as it was read: TGTGCCAGCAGTGAAGGAACTCCAAAC. Protein product: CASSEGTPN. The entire CDR3 sequence reads CASSEGTPNYTF.

Regarding this clone: Read data end 3 residues before the CDR3 end; the end is taken from the germline J gene. The V gene is TRBV19, the J gene TRBJ2-4; D remains ambiguous. This CDR3 spans 13 amino acids. Germline V gene data show CDR1 as LNHDA and CDR2 as SQIVND (reference sequence). CDR3 DNA (partial): TGTGCCAGTAGTATGTTAGGGCGTAACGGT. Translated: CASSMLGRNG. The full CDR3 reads CASSMLGRNGQYF.

On this clone: The CDR3 end lies 3 residues beyond the end of the read and is filled in from the germline J gene. The rearrangement joins TRBV10-3 to TRBJ1-1; weak D call: TRBD1 (6 bases). Trimming removed 7 bases at V and 4 bases at J, with 19 bases between. The length of the CDR3 is 15 residues. The germline gives CDR1 ENHRY, CDR2 SYGVKD. The part of the CDR3 DNA that was read is TGTGCCATCATGAAGGGGCCGCTAGGGGGCACTGAA. This codes for CAIMKGPLGGTE. The whole CDR3 region reads CAIMKGPLGGTEAFF.

With respect to this clone: The DNA ends 3 residues before the CDR3 does, and the rest of the CDR3 is filled in from the germline J gene. The rearrangement links TRBV20-1 to TRBJ2-1; 7 bases line up with TRBD2. J lost 0 bases, V lost 4 bases, and 6 bases had no gene match. The V gene's germline CDR1 is DFQATT and CDR2 SNEGSKA (reference sequence). The CDR3 runs to 15 residues. CDR3 amino acids: CSATPAGISYNEQFF. CDR3 bases read: TGCAGTGCTACCCCAGCGGGAATCTCCTACAATGAG.

Note on this clone: The CDR3 end is not reached by the read, which stops 3 residues before it; the germline J gene fills it in. The chain uses TRBV19 and TRBJ1-5, with 7 bases lining up with TRBD1. The CDR3 is 15 residues long. Trimming cost V 6 bases and J 5 bases; bases outside gene matches: 10. Germline-derived CDR1 and CDR2 are LNHDA and SQIVND (reference sequence). The sequenced part of the CDR3 DNA is TGTGCCAGTAGCCCAGACAGGGTCCGGGATCAGCCC. This sequence encodes CASSPDRVRDQP. The complete CDR3 reads CASSPDRVRDQPQHF.

In regard to this clone: The read comes to an end 3 residues before the CDR3 does, leaving the germline J gene to fill in the end. The chain couples TRBV4-2 to TRBJ2-2; 14 bases align to TRBD2. V gave up 1 base and J gave up 6 bases; unmatched junction bases: 4. Germline assignment: CDR1 LGHNA and CDR2 YNFKEQ. The CDR3 is made up of 17 amino acids. CDR3 DNA (partial): TGTGCCAGCAGCCAAGGGGGACTAGCGGGAGATGCCGGGGAG. It encodes CASSQGGLAGDAGE. The whole CDR3 protein is CASSQGGLAGDAGELFF.

In the case of this clone: The CDR3 is cut off 3 residues early in the read; its end comes from the germline J gene. The rearrangement uses TRBV11-3 and TRBJ1-1; TRBD1 is a possible D gene (6 bases). The CDR3 consists of 12 residues. Between the trimmed V and J ends, which lost 4 bases and 6 bases, there was a span of 9 bases. Germline V gene data show CDR1 as SGHNT and CDR2 as YENEEA. The sequenced part of the CDR3 DNA is TGTGCCAGCAGCTGGGGGGGCGCTGAA. Protein: CASSWGGAE. The entire CDR3 reads CASSWGGAEAFF.

Of note for this clone: The CDR3 end lies 3 residues beyond the end of the read and is filled in from the germline J gene. V gene TRBV20-1 combines with J gene TRBJ2-1; TRBD2 matches 10 bases. J gave up 0 bases and V 4 bases, and 0 bases lay outside the gene matches. Per germline, CDR1 DFQATT and CDR2 SNEGSKA (reference sequence). The CDR3 consists of 14 residues. The CDR3 loop is CSATSGSSYNEQFF. The DNA read from the CDR3 is TGCAGTGCTACTAGCGGGAGCTCCTACAATGAG.

Notes on this clone: Read sequence stops 3 residues before the CDR3 end, and the germline J gene provides the missing end. The V call is TRBV30, the J call TRBJ2-3; a possible D gene is TRBD1 (5 bases). Per germline, CDR1 GTSNPN and CDR2 SVGIG (reference sequence). The CDR3 loop spans 12 amino acids. CDR3 DNA, as far as it was read: TGTGCCTGGAGTGTAACAGGAGAGACG. Its translation is CAWSVTGET. The complete CDR3 sequence is CAWSVTGETQYF.

This chain's CDR3 is CAWTTGSNSPLHF. The CDR3 bases that were read are TGTGCCTGGACGACAGGGTCTAATTCACCC. This sequence joins TRBV30 and TRBJ1-6, with TRBD1 identical over 7 bases. The DNA ends 3 residues before the CDR3 does, and the rest of the CDR3 is filled in from the germline J gene. This CDR3 spans 13 amino acids. Unmatched junction bases numbered 3, after V lost 4 bases and J lost 6 bases. Germline CDR1 and CDR2: GTSNPN and SVGIG (reference sequence). Full variable domain (rest looked up from reference TRBV30 and TRBJ1-6): SQTIHQWPATLVQPVGSPLSLECTVEGTSNPNLYWYRQAAGRGLQLLFYSVGIGQISSEVPQNLSASRPQDRQFILSSKKLLLSDSGFYLCAWTTGSNSPLHFGNGTRLTVT.

Turning to this clone: The missing CDR3 end, 3 residues past where the read stops, is filled in from the germline J gene. The chain links TRBV20-1 to TRBJ1-2, with D perhaps matching TRBD1 (6 bases). V was trimmed by 5 bases and J by 3 bases, leaving 13 bases between them. The CDR3 consists of 13 residues. Germline lookup yields CDR1 DFQATT and CDR2 SNEGSKA (reference sequence). The part of the CDR3 DNA that was read is TGCAGTGCTTACAGGGCCAATTACTATGGC. This encodes CSAYRANYYG. Given in full, the CDR3 is CSAYRANYYGYTF.

Worth noting for this clone: The CDR3 end lies 3 residues beyond the end of the read and is filled in from the germline J gene. The chain is built from TRBV7-9 and TRBJ2-7; 9 bases match TRBD1. Germline CDR1 and CDR2: SEHNR and FQNEAQ (reference sequence). The CDR3 has 14 amino acids. V lost 1 base, J lost 3 bases, and 1 base stayed unmatched. CDR3 sequence reads: CASSLGTGVYEQYF. The sequenced CDR3 bases are TGTGCCAGCAGCTTAGGGACAGGGGTCTACGAG.

As for this clone: From the germline J gene comes the end of the CDR3, since the read stops 3 residues before it. The chain links TRBV29-1 to TRBJ2-3; TRBD1 might be the D (5 bases). Per the germline V gene, CDR1 is SQVTM and CDR2 is ANQGSEA. The CDR3 totals 14 residues. The sequenced part of the CDR3 DNA is TGCAGCGTGTCACTCCAGGGCCCACAAGAGACG. Protein product: CSVSLQGPQET. The full CDR3 protein is CSVSLQGPQETQYF.

Comments on this clone: Read data end 3 residues before the CDR3 end; the end is taken from the germline J gene. The V call is TRBV30, the J call TRBJ2-4; perhaps TRBD1 as D (7 bases). CDR1 is GTSNPN, CDR2 SVGIG, per germline (reference sequence). The CDR3 spans 13 residues. The CDR3 loop is CAWSNRGVGGQYF. The covered CDR3 bases are TGTGCCTGGAGTAACAGGGGAGTGGGGGGT.